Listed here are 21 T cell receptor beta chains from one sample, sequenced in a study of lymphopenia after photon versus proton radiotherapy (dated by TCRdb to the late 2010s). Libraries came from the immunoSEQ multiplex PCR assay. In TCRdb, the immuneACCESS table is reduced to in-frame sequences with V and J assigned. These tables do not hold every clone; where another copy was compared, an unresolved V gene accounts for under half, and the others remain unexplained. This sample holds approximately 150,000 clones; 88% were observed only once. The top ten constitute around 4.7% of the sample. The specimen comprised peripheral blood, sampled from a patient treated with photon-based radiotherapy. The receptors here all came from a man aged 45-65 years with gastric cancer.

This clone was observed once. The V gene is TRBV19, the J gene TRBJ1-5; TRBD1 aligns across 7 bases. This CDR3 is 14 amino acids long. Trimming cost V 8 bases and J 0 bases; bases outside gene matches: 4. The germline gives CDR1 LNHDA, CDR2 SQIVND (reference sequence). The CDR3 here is CASSQGTSNQPQHF. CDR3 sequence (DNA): TGTGCCAGTTCACAGGGGACTAGCAATCAGCCCCAGCATTTT.

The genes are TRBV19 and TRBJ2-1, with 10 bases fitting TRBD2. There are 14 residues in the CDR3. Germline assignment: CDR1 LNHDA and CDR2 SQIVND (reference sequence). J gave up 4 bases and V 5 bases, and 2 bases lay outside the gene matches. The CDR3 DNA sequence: TGTGCCAGTAGTCCGACTAGCGGGTACAATGAGCAGTTCTTC. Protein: CASSPTSGYNEQFF.

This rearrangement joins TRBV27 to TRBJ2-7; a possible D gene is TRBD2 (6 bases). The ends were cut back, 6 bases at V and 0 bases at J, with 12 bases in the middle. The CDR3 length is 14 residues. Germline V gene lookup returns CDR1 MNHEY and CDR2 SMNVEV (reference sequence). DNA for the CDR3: TGTGCCAGCAGGACTGGCGGGAACTCCTACGAGCAGTACTTC. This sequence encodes CASRTGGNSYEQYF.

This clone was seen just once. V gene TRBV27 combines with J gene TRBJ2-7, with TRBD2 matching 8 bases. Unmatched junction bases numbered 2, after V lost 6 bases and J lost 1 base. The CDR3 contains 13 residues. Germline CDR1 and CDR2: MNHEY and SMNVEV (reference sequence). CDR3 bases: TGTGCCAGCAGGCGGGGGGCGTCCTACGAGCAGTACTTC. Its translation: CASRRGASYEQYF.

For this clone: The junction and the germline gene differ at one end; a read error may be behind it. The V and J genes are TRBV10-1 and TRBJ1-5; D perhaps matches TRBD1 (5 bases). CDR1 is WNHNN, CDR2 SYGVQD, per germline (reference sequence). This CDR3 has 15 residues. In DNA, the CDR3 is TGCGCCCGCAGTGGGGAGAGGGGAAGCAATCAGCCCCAGCATTTT. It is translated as CARSGERGSNQPQHF.

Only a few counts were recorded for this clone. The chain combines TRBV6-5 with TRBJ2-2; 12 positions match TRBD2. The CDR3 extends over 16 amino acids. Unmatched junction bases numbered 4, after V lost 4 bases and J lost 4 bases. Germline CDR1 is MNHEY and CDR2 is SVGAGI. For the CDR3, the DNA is TGTGCCAGCAGTTTCACTAGCGGGGGGAGCACCGGGGAGCTGTTTTTT. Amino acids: CASSFTSGGSTGELFF.

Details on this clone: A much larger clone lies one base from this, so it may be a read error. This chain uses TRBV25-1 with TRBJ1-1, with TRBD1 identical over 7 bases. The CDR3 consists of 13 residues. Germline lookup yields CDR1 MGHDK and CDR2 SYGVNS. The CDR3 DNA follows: TGTGCCGGCAGTAAACAGGGGAGGCCTGAAGCTTTCTTT. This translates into CAGSKQGRPEAFF.

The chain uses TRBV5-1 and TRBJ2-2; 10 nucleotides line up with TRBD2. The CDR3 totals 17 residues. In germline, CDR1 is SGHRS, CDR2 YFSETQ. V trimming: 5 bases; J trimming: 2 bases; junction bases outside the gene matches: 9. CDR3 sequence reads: CASRVPLAGDNTGELFF. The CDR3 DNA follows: TGCGCCAGCAGGGTCCCCCTAGCGGGAGATAACACCGGGGAGCTGTTTTTT.

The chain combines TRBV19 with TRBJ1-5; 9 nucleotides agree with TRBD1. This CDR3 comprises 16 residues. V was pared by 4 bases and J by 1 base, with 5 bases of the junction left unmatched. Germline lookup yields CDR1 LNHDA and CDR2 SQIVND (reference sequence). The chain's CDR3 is CASSKRTGASNQPQHF. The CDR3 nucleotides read TGTGCCAGTAGTAAACGGACAGGGGCGAGCAATCAGCCCCAGCATTTT.

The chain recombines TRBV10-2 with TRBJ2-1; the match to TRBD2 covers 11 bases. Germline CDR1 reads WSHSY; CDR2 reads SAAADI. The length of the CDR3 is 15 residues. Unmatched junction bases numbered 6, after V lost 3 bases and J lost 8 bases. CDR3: CASSDTTSGSYEQFF. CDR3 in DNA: TGCGCCAGCAGTGATACCACTAGCGGGAGTTATGAGCAGTTCTTC.

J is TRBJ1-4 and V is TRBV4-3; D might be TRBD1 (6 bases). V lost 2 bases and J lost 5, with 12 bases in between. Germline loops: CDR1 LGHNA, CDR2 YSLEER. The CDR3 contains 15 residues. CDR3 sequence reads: CASSQPGHQNEKLFF. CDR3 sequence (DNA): TGCGCCAGCAGCCAACCGGGACACCAAAATGAAAAACTGTTTTTT.

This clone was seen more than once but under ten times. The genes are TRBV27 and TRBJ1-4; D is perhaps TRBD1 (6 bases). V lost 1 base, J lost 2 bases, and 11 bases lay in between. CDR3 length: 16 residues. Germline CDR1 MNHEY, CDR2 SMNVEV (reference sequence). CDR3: CASSLYGGPTNEKLFF. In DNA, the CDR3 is TGTGCCAGCAGTTTATACGGGGGCCCTACTAATGAAAAACTGTTTTTT.

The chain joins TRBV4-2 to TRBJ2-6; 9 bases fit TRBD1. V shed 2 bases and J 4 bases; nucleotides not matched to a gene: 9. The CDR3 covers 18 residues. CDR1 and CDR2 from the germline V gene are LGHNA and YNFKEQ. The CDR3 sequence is CASSQLTGGGTGANVLTF. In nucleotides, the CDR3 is TGTGCCAGCAGCCAACTCACAGGGGGCGGAACCGGGGCCAACGTCCTGACTTTC.

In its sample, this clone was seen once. The CDR3: CARSSLGGFGGTDTQYF. The CDR3 nucleotides read TGTGCCAGAAGCTCCTTGGGGGGGTTCGGAGGCACAGATACGCAGTATTTT. The chain uses TRBV5-3 and TRBJ2-3; TRBD2 matches 7 bases. TRBV5-3 is an ORF for which the function is uncertain. The length of the CDR3 is 17 residues. The J segment lost 1 base and the V segment lost 3 bases, leaving 11 bases of the junction unmatched.

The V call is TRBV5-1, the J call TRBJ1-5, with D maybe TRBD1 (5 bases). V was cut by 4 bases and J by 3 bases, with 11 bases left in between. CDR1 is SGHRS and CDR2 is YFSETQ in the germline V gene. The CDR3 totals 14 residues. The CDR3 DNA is TGCGCCAGCAGCCCGGGGGTCGTCAATCAGCCCCAGCATTTT. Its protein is CASSPGVVNQPQHF.

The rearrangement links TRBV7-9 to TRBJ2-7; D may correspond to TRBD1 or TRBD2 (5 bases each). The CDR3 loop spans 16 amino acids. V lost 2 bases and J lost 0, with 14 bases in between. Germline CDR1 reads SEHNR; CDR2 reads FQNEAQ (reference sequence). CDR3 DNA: TGTGCCAGCAGCTTACGGGGCTCCTCCCCCTCCTACGAGCAGTACTTC. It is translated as CASSLRGSSPSYEQYF.

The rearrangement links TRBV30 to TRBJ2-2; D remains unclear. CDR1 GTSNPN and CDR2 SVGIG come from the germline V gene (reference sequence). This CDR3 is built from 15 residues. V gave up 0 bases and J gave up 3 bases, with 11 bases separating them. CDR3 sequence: CAWSVQGLDTGELFF. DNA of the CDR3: TGTGCCTGGAGTGTACAAGGGTTGGACACCGGGGAGCTGTTTTTT.

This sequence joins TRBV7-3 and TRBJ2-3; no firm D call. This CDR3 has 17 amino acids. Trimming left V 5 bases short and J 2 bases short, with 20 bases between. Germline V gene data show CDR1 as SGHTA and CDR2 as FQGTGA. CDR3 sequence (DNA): TGTGCCAGCAGCGATAAGACCTTAGCCCGACCCACAGATACGCAGTATTTT. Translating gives CASSDKTLARPTDTQYF.

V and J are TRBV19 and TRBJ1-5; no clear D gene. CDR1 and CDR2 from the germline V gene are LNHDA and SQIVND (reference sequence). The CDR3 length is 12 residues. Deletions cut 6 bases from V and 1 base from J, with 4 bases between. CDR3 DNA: TGTGCCAGTAGAGCCAGCAATCAGCCCCAGCATTTT. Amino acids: CASRASNQPQHF.

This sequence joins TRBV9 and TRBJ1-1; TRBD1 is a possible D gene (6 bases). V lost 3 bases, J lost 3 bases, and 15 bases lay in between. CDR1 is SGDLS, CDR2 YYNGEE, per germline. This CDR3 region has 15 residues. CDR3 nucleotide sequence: TGTGCCAGCAGCGCCAGGCAGGGGCTGGACACTGAAGCTTTCTTT. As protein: CASSARQGLDTEAFF.

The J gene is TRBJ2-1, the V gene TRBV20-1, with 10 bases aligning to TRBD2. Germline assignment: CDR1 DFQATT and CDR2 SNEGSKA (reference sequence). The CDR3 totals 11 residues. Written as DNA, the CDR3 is TGCACAAGCGGGAGGGCGGAGGAGCAGTTCTTC. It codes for CTSGRAEEQFF.